This is a list of T cell receptor beta chains from one sample in a study of blood T cell repertoires in COVID-19. Here immunoSEQ multiplex PCR was the method, and the copy in TCRdb shows in-frame clones only, minus some. The sample contains 170,000 or so clones, around 87% of which appear only once. Sequencing used peripheral blood. The receptors were sampled from a man aged 40-49 years with active or convalescent COVID-19. Each CDR3 is given with its conserved first and last residue. The D gene is left open where the match is weak. Rows give clone size only sometimes, using once, few, many, or a class for an expanded clone.

v_call	j_call	clone_size	d_call	cdr3_aa	cdr3_nt
TRBV7-8	TRBJ2-3	-	-	CASSSGLQSDTQYF	TGTGCCAGCAGCTCTGGACTGCAGTCAGATACGCAGTATTTT
TRBV9	TRBJ1-1	-	-	CASSGRSTEAFF	TGTGCCAGCAGCGGAAGGAGTACTGAAGCTTTCTTT
TRBV25-1	TRBJ2-7	once	TRBD1	CASGKTGSYEQYF	TGTGCCAGCGGAAAGACAGGGTCCTACGAGCAGTACTTC
TRBV7-3	TRBJ2-1	-	TRBD2	CASSLTRGSSYNEQFF	TGTGCCAGCAGCTTAACGCGGGGGAGCTCCTACAATGAGCAGTTCTTC
TRBV7-6	TRBJ1-5	-	-	CASSANKNQPQHF	TGTGCCAGCAGCGCCAACAAAAATCAGCCCCAGCATTTT
TRBV11-2	TRBJ1-5	-	-	CASSSSGDQPQHF	TGTGCCAGCAGCTCCTCCGGGGATCAGCCCCAGCATTTT
TRBV5-1	TRBJ1-4	-	-	CASSLIGATNEKLFF	TGCGCCAGCAGCTTGATCGGGGCAACTAATGAAAAACTGTTTTTT
TRBV7-2	TRBJ2-7	-	TRBD1	CASRYGTGNEQYF	TGTGCCAGCAGATACGGGACAGGGAACGAGCAGTACTTC
TRBV7-2	TRBJ1-2	-	-	CASSPWRDRYGYTF	TGTGCCAGCAGCCCGTGGAGGGACCGCTATGGCTACACCTTC
TRBV18	TRBJ1-2	-	-	CASSPVNYGYTF	TGTGCCAGCTCACCAGTAAACTATGGCTACACCTTC
TRBV10-3	TRBJ1-5	once	TRBD1	CATTDRALQNSNQPQHF	TGTGCCACGACCGACAGGGCCCTCCAAAATAGCAATCAGCCCCAGCATTTT
TRBV19	TRBJ1-1	once	TRBD1	CASSTDRRSTEAFF	TGTGCCAGTAGTACGGACAGGAGGAGCACTGAAGCTTTCTTT